The TCR beta chain described here comes from a study of radiation and T cells in renal cell carcinoma. V gave up 1 base and J gave up 4 bases, with 13 bases separating them. Per germline, CDR1 KGHSH and CDR2 LQKENI. This CDR3 is built from 15 residues. This clone has a single count. Using immunoSEQ multiplex PCR, the repertoire was profiled, and TCRdb retains in-frame clones only, with some absent. This table has 130,000 or so clones, around nine tenths appearing once. The time point was: baseline pretreatment blood. The treatment: 15 Gy SBRT to primary tumor, nephrectomy 4 weeks later. The TCR was taken from a woman aged 50 to 60 with renal cell carcinoma. Sequences were derived from blood, sampled from a patient whose treatment included radiotherapy and nephrectomy. This chain links TRBV18 with TRBJ1-2; D perhaps matches TRBD1 (5 bases). The CDR3 reads CASSPLDNQGYGYTF. Here the CDR3 DNA reads TGTGCCAGCTCACCACTGGACAACCAGGGCTATGGCTACACCTTC.